The subject of this entry is one T cell receptor (beta chain). At deep level, the assay was performed. Using immunoSEQ multiplex PCR, the repertoire was profiled, and TCRdb retains in-frame clones only, with some absent. This table has under 650,000 clones, 90% to 97% appearing once. The sample belongs to a study of shared clonotypes between healthy human individuals. Looked up from germline, CDR1 is SGHKS and CDR2 is YYEKEE (reference sequence). The CDR3 has 14 amino acids. V was trimmed by 2 bases and J by 0 bases, leaving 8 bases between them. Every donor, a Caucasian adult, lived in Nashville, Tennessee.

Specimen: naive CD4+ T cells sorted from blood. Subset given: CD45RA+ positively selected. The sequence came from a woman in her 30s in good health. The chain carries TRBV5-5 and TRBJ1-1; D remains unclear. The CDR3 DNA follows: TGTGCCAGCAGCTTCAGCGTCATGAACACTGAAGCTTTCTTT. As protein: CASSFSVMNTEAFF.